This T cell receptor beta chain was recovered during a study of T cells in Graves' hyperthyroidism and ophthalmopathy. Amplified regions were TCR beta CDR3 sequences from RNA transcripts. The study used the HTBI primer set for a first-round RT-PCR of the TCR CDR3. In TCRdb, the multiplex PCR reads were re-called with MiXCR into one record per CDR3 protein. The data hold approximately 480,000 distinct CDR3 sequences, with around 21% observed a single time. Newly diagnosed hyperthyroidism, duration under 2 months, in patients aged 18 to 65. Uncontrolled infection, other autoimmune disease, pregnancy and lactation each barred patients from inclusion. This clonotype was detected ten times or more. The CDR3 has 15 amino acids. V lost 4 bases, J lost 2 bases, and 15 bases lay in between. Germline V CDR1 and CDR2: MGHRA, YSYEKL.

The receptor was derived from a man in his late teens or twenties with Graves' hyperthyroidism. The sequencing input was blood. This chain uses TRBV4-1 with TRBJ2-7, with D tentatively TRBD1 (5 bases). DNA for the CDR3: TGCGCCAGCAGCCTCAGTACTGGGGCTGCCTACGAGCAGTACTTC. Translation gives CASSLSTGAAYEQYF.